Described below is a single T cell receptor (beta chain) sequence and its context. In this sample, this clonotype turned up many times. Its antigen is currently not known. The input lacks base qualities; no much larger clone sits a single base away. Trimming takes 0 bases from V and 1 base from J, and the germline ends sit 18 bases apart. Sequences DFQATT (CDR1) and SNEGSKA (CDR2) are obtained from the germline V gene (reference sequence). The CDR3 measures 17 amino acids from cysteine to phenylalanine. The DNA shown is the 51-base CDR3, in frame from base 1. This record comes from a study of T cells in Graves' hyperthyroidism and ophthalmopathy (dated by TCRdb to 2018 to 2020). Looking at the study overall: Peripheral blood was collected at initial diagnosis, before any treatment. A discovery cohort of around 98 patients, roughly 43 with Graves' ophthalmopathy and 55 to 60 with stable Graves' hyperthyroidism, was used to find distinguishing TCR V-J signatures. Whether ophthalmopathy could be predicted prospectively was tested in an independent validation cohort made up of 18 to 20 hyperthyroidism patients plus 17 patients who later progressed to ophthalmopathy. The 95 to 100 discovery patients were randomly divided into training and test sets at a 7:3 ratio. Thyroid tissue and blood T-cell repertoires from six Graves' hyperthyroidism patients were also compared in the study. After sampling, hyperthyroidism patients received methimazole starting at 30 mg daily, and ophthalmopathy patients received high-dose intravenous methylprednisolone. According to the paper, TCR Vbeta CDR3 sequencing was carried out on over 130 peripheral blood samples, which came from 40 to 45 ophthalmopathy, 75 or so hyperthyroidism and roughly 17 progressor patients. Results and caveats for the whole study, not just this receptor: In cross-validation, a model built on a 13 V-J signature told ophthalmopathy apart from stable hyperthyroidism with under 90% sensitivity and 81% to 82% specificity, and in testing the same model reached 80%/75%. In validation, the model predicted progression to ophthalmopathy with over 60% sensitivity and roughly 72% specificity, a median of 6.5 months before onset. Blood samples also contained most of the expanded thyroid clonotypes (frequency above 0.001), which suggests that blood repertoires may reflect thyroid immune responses. No statistical method was used to fix the sample size in advance, and group allocation was not hidden from the investigators.

Amplification of TCR beta CDR3 regions was carried out from RNA transcripts. For the first round of RT-PCR on the TCR CDR3, the HTBI primer set was used together with the Qiagen OneStep RT-PCR kit. A second multiplex PCR round built the libraries, followed by size selection and purification. Paired-end sequencing of the libraries was performed with 100 bp reads on an Illumina HiSeq2000. Concerning the study's data processing: Raw data were processed with SOAPnuke, discarding reads with adapters, uncalled bases, mean Phred below 15, or no exact constant-primer or identifier match. High-quality paired reads were merged using COPE v1.2.5, and each unique nucleotide sequence was defined as a clonotype. Clonotypes were aligned to IMGT TRBV, TRBD and TRBJ reference segments using MiTCR v1.1. Analysis was restricted to V-J combinations with a frequency above 0.0001, which covered roughly 99% of repertoires. A TCS score was defined as the ratio of F50 (clonal expansion) to E x V (chaos), with BLOSUM62-based TCRdist applied between CDR3 peptides within each V-J. Welch's t-statistics and random forest reduced 500 to 650 V-J features to about 12, which were used in a naive Bayes classifier (R e1071). TCRdb trimmed the raw reads at Q25, called clones with MiXCR and kept productive beta chains. Each entry is one CDR3 protein sequence, shown with its most common DNA and genes. In this record, the V and J calls reflect TCRdb's handling and not the investigators' own analysis. The sample yields over 350,000 distinct CDR3 sequences; under 15% were counted once. Around 13% of the sample is in the top ten clones.

Moderately to severely active disease, a Clinical Activity Score of at least 3, a NOSPECS grade of at least 4, and a duration under 3 months were present in ophthalmopathy patients. Any patient with an uncontrolled infection, another autoimmune disease, pregnancy or lactation was excluded. Clinical symptoms, serum thyroxine and TRAb, thyroid ultrasound, and orbital computed tomography formed the basis for the diagnoses. PBMCs were isolated from around 10 ml of fresh peripheral blood by Ficoll-Paque density gradient centrifugation. Total RNA was extracted with Trizol reagent, and quality was checked on an Agilent 2100 Bioanalyzer.

The material sequenced was blood. The chain is made from TRBV20-1 and TRBJ2-5; the D gene assignment is ambiguous. This sequence originates from a man between 18 and 29 years old with Graves' ophthalmopathy. The CDR3 region: CSARDLIVSAFQETQYF. The DNA sequence is given as TGCAGTGCTAGAGATCTTATAGTTTCGGCTTTCCAAGAGACCCAGTACTTC.